A selection of T cell receptor beta chains follows, all from one sample in a study of shared clonotypes between healthy human individuals. Generated by immunoSEQ multiplex PCR, the TCRdb table keeps only in-frame clones and is missing some. Of about 1,500,000 clones in the sample, more than 95% were seen once. The sample consisted of naive CD4+ T cells sorted from blood. These receptors all stem from a man younger than 40 in good health. Both conserved end residues are part of each CDR3. The order of the fields is J gene, D gene, clone size, V gene, CDR3 protein, CDR3 DNA. D genes are given only for firm matches. Where a row states a size, it is once, few, many or the class of an expanded clone; other rows omit it.

TRBJ2-7,-,-,TRBV6-5,CASSYSPVQLYEQYF,TGTGCCAGCAGTTACAGTCCGGTTCAGCTCTACGAGCAGTACTTC
TRBJ2-7,-,-,TRBV10-3,CAISERGTDEQYF,TGTGCCATCAGTGAGCGGGGAACGGACGAGCAGTACTTC
TRBJ1-5,-,-,TRBV6-1,CASGGEVNQPQHF,TGTGCCAGCGGCGGGGAGGTCAATCAGCCCCAGCATTTT
TRBJ2-5,-,-,TRBV28,CASSTPLAREETQYF,TGTGCCAGCAGTACCCCCCTGGCGCGTGAAGAGACCCAGTACTTC
TRBJ1-3,-,-,TRBV7-9,CASSFLDLHSGNTIYF,TGTGCCAGCAGCTTCCTCGACCTACACTCTGGAAACACCATATATTTT
TRBJ1-2,-,-,TRBV7-9,CASSPTGLYGYTF,TGTGCCAGCAGCCCCACAGGGCTATATGGCTACACCTTC
TRBJ2-3,TRBD1,-,TRBV7-9,CASSHRTGETDTQYF,TGTGCCAGCAGCCACCGGACAGGGGAGACAGATACGCAGTATTTT
TRBJ2-1,TRBD2,-,TRBV29-1,CSVQTPSGLGEQFF,TGCAGCGTCCAAACCCCCAGCGGACTAGGGGAGCAGTTCTTC
TRBJ2-1,TRBD1,once,TRBV7-9,CASSPLWGTDYNEQFF,TGTGCCAGCAGCCCCCTTTGGGGGACAGATTACAATGAGCAGTTCTTC
TRBJ1-2,-,-,TRBV28,CASSPGPERGYTF,TGTGCCAGCAGTCCGGGACCGGAGAGGGGCTACACCTTC
TRBJ2-1,-,-,TRBV30,CAWSVPRIEQFF,TGTGCCTGGAGTGTACCGAGAATTGAGCAGTTCTTC